This T cell receptor (beta chain) was observed in a study of shared clonotypes between healthy human individuals. Produced via immunoSEQ multiplex PCR; TCRdb's table is partial and in-frame only. The sample comprises approximately 2,000,000 clones, over 85% of which are singletons, and roughly 1.7% rests with the top ten. CD45RO negativity and positive selection for CCR7 defined naive CD8 cells, a population that excluded terminally differentiated effector memory CD45RA+ cells. Donors included only healthy HIV-negative adults lacking recent acute infections or vaccinations. V lost 0 bases and J lost 7, with 20 bases in between. CDR1 is SGDLS, CDR2 YYNGEE, per germline. The CDR3 loop spans 17 amino acids.

The receptor's source is a man aged 18-30 years in good health. Some clones in this sample may be carry-over from other donors' samples. The rearrangement joins TRBV9 to TRBJ2-1; TRBD2 might be the D (5 bases). Material: naive CD8+ T cells from PBMCs. Here the CDR3 reads CASSVATDYPTGNEQFF. The CDR3, as DNA: TGTGCCAGCAGCGTAGCTACTGACTACCCAACGGGGAATGAGCAGTTCTTC.